Presented here are 10 T cell receptor beta chains from one specimen sequenced in a study of blood T cell repertoires in COVID-19. Using immunoSEQ multiplex PCR, the repertoire was profiled, and TCRdb retains in-frame clones only, with some absent. The table records under 50,000 clones, approximately 90% of them present only once. The specimen was peripheral blood. The receptor set was obtained from a human donor in a cohort sampled during active COVID-19.

The V gene is TRBV30, the J gene TRBJ1-2, with D perhaps TRBD1 (6 bases). Trimming took 2 bases from V and 6 from J, leaving 13 bases between them. The CDR3 is 13 amino acids. The germline gives CDR1 GTSNPN, CDR2 SVGIG (reference sequence). In nucleotides, the CDR3 is TGTGCCTGGAGTAGGGACATTACCGATGGCTACACCTTC. It encodes CAWSRDITDGYTF.

The genes are TRBV7-9 and TRBJ1-1; D is unresolved. The germline CDR1 and CDR2 sequences are SEHNR and FQNEAQ (reference sequence). The CDR3 sequence is 13 residues long. The ends were cut back, 1 base at V and 3 bases at J, with 6 bases in the middle. CDR3 in amino acids: CASSLDGDTEAFF. CDR3 DNA sequence: TGTGCCAGCAGCTTAGATGGAGACACTGAAGCTTTCTTT.

This clone was seen once. V and J are TRBV30 and TRBJ1-3; D ambiguous. With 0 bases removed from V and 0 bases from J, the gap between germline ends came to 12 bases. This CDR3 contains 16 residues. Germline CDR1 and CDR2: GTSNPN and SVGIG (reference sequence). CDR3 nucleotides: TGTGCCTGGAGTGTAATAGAGGCAGCCTCTGGAAACACCATATATTTT. It is translated as CAWSVIEAASGNTIYF.

The chain recombines TRBV5-6 with TRBJ2-2; possibly TRBD1 for D (5 bases). Trimming removed 6 bases from V and 4 bases from J, with 19 bases in between. Germline CDR1 and CDR2: SGHDT and YYEEEE. This CDR3 region has 16 residues. Here the CDR3 DNA reads TGTGCCAGCACCCAAGTGGGGCGGCTCCCCACCGGGGAGCTGTTTTTT. This gives the protein CASTQVGRLPTGELFF. Filled out from reference TRBV5-6 and TRBJ2-2, the complete variable domain reads DAGVTQSPTHLIKTRGQQVTLRCSPKSGHDTVSWYQQALGQGPQFIFQYYEEEERQRGNFPDRFSGHQFPNYSSELNVNALLLGDSALYLCASTQVGRLPTGELFFGEGSRLTVL.

V and J are TRBV5-4 and TRBJ2-6, with 7 bases that match TRBD1. Trimming took 5 bases from V and 0 from J; bases not matched to a gene: 11. The CDR3 has 18 amino acids. Germline CDR1 reads SGHNT; CDR2 reads YYREEE (reference sequence). The CDR3 sequence: CASRGNRGSDSGANVLTF. In nucleotides, the CDR3 is TGTGCCAGCAGGGGGAACAGGGGAAGCGACTCTGGGGCCAACGTCCTGACTTTC.

This chain links TRBV7-2 with TRBJ1-1, with D tentatively TRBD1 (6 bases). The CDR3 has 13 residues. Germline V gene lookup returns CDR1 SGHTA and CDR2 FQGNSA. Trimming stripped 6 bases from V and 0 bases from J, with 8 bases between. The DNA of the CDR3 is TGTGCCAGCAGGGACAGACTGAACACTGAAGCTTTCTTT. Translated: CASRDRLNTEAFF.

The chain couples TRBV2 to TRBJ1-2, with D unresolved. Germline CDR1 SNHLY, CDR2 FYNNEI. Trimming removed 2 bases at V and 4 bases at J, with 5 bases between. CDR3 size: 12 residues. The CDR3 sequence is CASSERSYGYTF. The CDR3 DNA reads TGTGCCAGCAGTGAAAGGAGCTATGGCTACACCTTC.

CDR3 in amino acids: CASSSADYQETQYF. CDR3 nucleotide sequence: TGTGCCAGCAGTTCCGCGGACTACCAAGAGACCCAGTACTTC. The V gene is TRBV28, the J gene TRBJ2-5, with D possibly matching TRBD2 (5 bases). CDR3 length equals 14 residues. CDR1 MDHEN and CDR2 SYDVKM come from the germline V gene. The V and J ends lost 4 bases and 0 bases respectively, with 9 bases between them.

This clone has a handful of counts. The rearrangement uses TRBV18 and TRBJ2-1; TRBD1 might be the D (5 bases). Germline values: CDR1 KGHSH, CDR2 LQKENI. V was pared by 11 bases and J by 3 bases, with 17 bases between. The CDR3 contains 14 residues. The CDR3 coding sequence is TGTGCCTCTAGTCTGCAGGGCATCTACAATGAGCAGTTCTTC. Residues: CASSLQGIYNEQFF. The full variable domain, in which reference TRBV18 and TRBJ2-1 provide the parts outside the CDR3, is NAGVMQNPRHLVRRRGQEARLRCSPMKGHSHVYWYRQLPEEGLKFMVYLQKENIIDESGMPKERFSAEFPKEGPSILRIQQVVRGDSAAYFCASSLQGIYNEQFFGPGTRLTVL.

This rearrangement joins TRBV4-1 to TRBJ2-7, with 8 bases matching TRBD2. V dropped 6 bases and J dropped 3; count of bases not matched to a gene: 10. Germline assignment: CDR1 MGHRA and CDR2 YSYEKL. This CDR3 region has 15 residues. The CDR3, as DNA: TGCGCCAGCAGTCAGATCATAAGCGGGGGCTACGAGCAGTACTTC. Its translation: CASSQIISGGYEQYF.